The clone carrying this T cell receptor (beta chain) was recorded a few times. This sample was taken from a study of cytomegalovirus exposure and HLA in healthy donors. Study-level background: Some 85 million unique TCRs, all from HLA-typed donors, were included in an early release of the data.

This CDR3 contains 13 residues. In germline, CDR1 is KGHSH, CDR2 LQKENI. V shed 5 bases and J shed 6 bases, with 13 bases lying between them. Vbeta (60) and Jbeta (13) primers were used in the PCR. Some clones are missing from TCRdb's copy, which holds only in-frame ones; the method was immunoSEQ multiplex PCR. The sample lists hundreds of thousands of clones; about 90% were seen once. The study sampled nominally healthy donors, though unrecorded immune exposures were likely. The specimen was PBMCs. The sequence derives from a woman aged 18-29 years in good health and CMV-seronegative. The chain joins TRBV18 to TRBJ1-1, with D maybe TRBD1 (5 bases). The CDR3 spells CASSSGDGAEAFF. CDR3 coding DNA: TGTGCCAGCTCATCGGGGGATGGGGCTGAAGCTTTCTTT.